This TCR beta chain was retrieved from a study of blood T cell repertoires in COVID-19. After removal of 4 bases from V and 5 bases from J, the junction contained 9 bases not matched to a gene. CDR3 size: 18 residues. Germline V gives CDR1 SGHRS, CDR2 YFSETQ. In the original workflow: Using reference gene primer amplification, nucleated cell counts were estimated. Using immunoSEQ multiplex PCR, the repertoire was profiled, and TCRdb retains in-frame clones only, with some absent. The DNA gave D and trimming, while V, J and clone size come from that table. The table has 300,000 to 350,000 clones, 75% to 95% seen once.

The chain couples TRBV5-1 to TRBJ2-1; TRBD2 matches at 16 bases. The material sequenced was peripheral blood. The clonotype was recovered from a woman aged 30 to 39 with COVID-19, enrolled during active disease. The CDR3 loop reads CASSPGLAGGPPDNEQFF. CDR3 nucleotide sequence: TGCGCCAGCAGCCCGGGACTAGCGGGAGGGCCTCCTGACAATGAGCAGTTCTTC.